The rows below give T cell receptor beta chains drawn from one sample of a study of T cell repertoires in cytomegalovirus infection. Via MiXCR, TCRdb re-called the reads, giving one row per CDR3 protein. The sample lists 370,000 or so distinct CDR3 sequences, around a third seen once, with roughly 12% in the top ten. These receptors' targets are unknown. The sequences come from cultured PBMCs, collected from culture after CMV antigen stimulation. Receptors were obtained from a human donor in good health (CMV status not recorded). Some clones in this sample may be carry-over from other donors' samples. CDR3s include the opening cysteine and the closing phenylalanine or tryptophan. Each record gives: J gene, clone size, D gene, V gene, CDR3 protein, CDR3 DNA. The D gene is left open where the match is weak. Clone size is not always given. Where it is, it says once, few, many or a class for expanded clones.

J: TRBJ2-3
size: .
D: TRBD2
V: TRBV11-2
CDR3: CASSLRLAGKGTDTQYF
DNA: TGTGCCAGCAGCTTACGACTAGCGGGAAAAGGAACAGATACGCAGTATTTT

J: TRBJ1-5
size: .
D: .
V: TRBV25-1
CDR3: CASSDPGGQPQHF
DNA: TGTGCCAGCAGTGACCCCGGAGGACAGCCCCAGCATTTT

J: TRBJ2-5
size: .
D: .
V: TRBV7-2
CDR3: CASSLKRETQYF
DNA: TGTGCCAGCAGCCTAAAGCGGGAGACCCAGTACTTC

J: TRBJ1-1
size: .
D: .
V: TRBV6-5
CDR3: CASTRLDWTEAFF
DNA: TGTGCCAGCACCCGCCTTGACTGGACTGAAGCTTTCTTT

J: TRBJ2-1
size: few
D: .
V: TRBV11-3
CDR3: CASSQIQGNEQFF
DNA: TGTGCCAGCAGCCAAATCCAGGGAAATGAGCAGTTCTTC

J: TRBJ2-3
size: .
D: TRBD2
V: TRBV12-3/TRBV12-4
CDR3: CASSPHSGRAPDTQYF
DNA: TGTGCCAGCAGTCCACATAGCGGGAGGGCCCCAGATACGCAGTATTTT

J: TRBJ1-2
size: .
D: .
V: TRBV7-4
CDR3: CASGKGLPEGYTF
DNA: TGTGCCAGCGGCAAGGGCCTCCCGGAAGGCTACACCTTC

J: TRBJ2-1
size: .
D: TRBD2
V: TRBV7-2
CDR3: CASSPRTSGRSEQFF
DNA: TGTGCCAGCAGCCCTAGGACTAGCGGGAGAAGTGAGCAGTTCTTC

J: TRBJ1-2
size: .
D: TRBD1
V: TRBV28
CDR3: CASREQGNYGYTF
DNA: TGTGCCAGCAGAGAACAGGGGAACTATGGCTACACCTTC

J: TRBJ2-3
size: .
D: .
V: TRBV27
CDR3: CASSLYPSTDTQYF
DNA: TGTGCCAGCAGTTTATATCCTAGCACAGATACGCAGTATTTT

J: TRBJ2-3
size: few
D: .
V: TRBV27
CDR3: CASSLSIGASTDTQYF
DNA: TGTGCCAGCAGTTTATCGATCGGGGCTAGCACAGATACGCAGTATTTT

J: TRBJ1-6
size: .
D: .
V: TRBV12-3/TRBV12-4
CDR3: CASKSQGGSVNSPLHF
DNA: TGTGCCAGCAAATCACAAGGTGGCAGTGTAAATTCACCCCTCCACTTT

J: TRBJ1-3
size: few
D: .
V: TRBV28
CDR3: CASREQGSGNTIYF
DNA: TGTGCCAGCAGGGAACAGGGATCTGGAAACACCATATATTTT

J: TRBJ1-3
size: .
D: TRBD1
V: TRBV14
CDR3: CASSPVGQGTGGNTIYF
DNA: TGTGCCAGCAGCCCTGTAGGACAGGGTACGGGAGGAAACACCATATATTTT

J: TRBJ2-1
size: few
D: TRBD1
V: TRBV5-1
CDR3: CASSLGSGTGDFF
DNA: TGCGCCAGCAGCTTGGGCTCCGGGACAGGGGATTTCTTC

J: TRBJ2-5
size: few
D: .
V: TRBV10-3
CDR3: CAIARDSQETQYF
DNA: TGTGCCATCGCTAGGGACTCACAAGAGACCCAGTACTTC

J: TRBJ2-1
size: .
D: TRBD1
V: TRBV7-8
CDR3: CASSSDRGGNEQFF
DNA: TGTGCCAGCAGCTCGGACAGGGGAGGGAATGAGCAGTTCTTC

J: TRBJ1-5
size: .
D: .
V: TRBV12-3/TRBV12-4
CDR3: CASSLRGTSNQPQHF
DNA: TGTGCCAGCAGTTTAAGAGGTACGAGCAATCAGCCCCAGCATTTT

J: TRBJ2-4
size: .
D: .
V: TRBV10-3
CDR3: CAISHPTLTKNIQYF
DNA: TGTGCCATCAGTCACCCGACACTCACCAAAAACATTCAGTACTTC

J: TRBJ2-4
size: .
D: TRBD1
V: TRBV6-8
CDR3: CASRTTGKNIQYF
DNA: TGTGCCAGCAGGACGACAGGGAAAAACATTCAGTACTTC

J: TRBJ2-7
size: .
D: .
V: TRBV7-2
CDR3: CASSADNPGQGGYEQYF
DNA: TGTGCCAGCAGCGCCGATAACCCAGGGCAGGGTGGGTACGAGCAGTACTTC

J: TRBJ1-1
size: .
D: .
V: TRBV7-9
CDR3: CASSPQAFF
DNA: TGTGCCAGCAGCCCACAAGCTTTCTTT

J: TRBJ2-1
size: .
D: .
V: TRBV19
CDR3: CASRPPGQHSYNEQFF
DNA: TGTGCCAGTAGACCCCCGGGACAACACTCCTACAATGAGCAGTTCTTC

J: TRBJ2-5
size: few
D: .
V: TRBV7-6
CDR3: CASSLGWGRGETQYF
DNA: TGTGCCAGCAGCTTAGGATGGGGGCGCGGGGAGACCCAGTACTTC

J: TRBJ2-7
size: .
D: .
V: TRBV18
CDR3: CASSPRDTYEQYF
DNA: TGTGCCAGCTCACCTAGGGACACATACGAGCAGTACTTC

J: TRBJ2-5
size: .
D: TRBD2
V: TRBV4-1
CDR3: CASSQGLGRVPQETQYF
DNA: TGCGCCAGCAGCCAGGGCCTTGGGAGGGTGCCACAAGAGACCCAGTACTTC

J: TRBJ2-1
size: .
D: .
V: TRBV7-9
CDR3: CASREDLATGEQFF
DNA: TGTGCCAGCAGGGAGGACCTAGCTACCGGGGAGCAGTTCTTC

J: TRBJ2-1
size: .
D: TRBD2
V: TRBV7-3
CDR3: CASSLDSGRRNEQFF
DNA: TGTGCCAGCAGCTTAGACAGCGGGAGGAGGAATGAGCAGTTCTTC

J: TRBJ2-7
size: .
D: .
V: TRBV7-6
CDR3: CASSPEIRGEQYF
DNA: TGTGCCAGCAGCCCCGAAATCCGGGGCGAGCAGTACTTC

J: TRBJ1-2
size: few
D: .
V: TRBV4-2
CDR3: CASSQVAHEGGVGGYTF
DNA: TGTGCCAGCAGCCAAGTTGCCCACGAGGGGGGCGTGGGTGGCTACACCTTC

J: TRBJ1-2
size: .
D: TRBD1
V: TRBV4-3
CDR3: CASSQGQGIYGYTF
DNA: TGCGCCAGCAGCCAAGGACAGGGAATCTATGGCTACACCTTC

J: TRBJ1-2
size: few
D: TRBD1
V: TRBV18
CDR3: CASSPGQVDYGYTF
DNA: TGTGCCAGCTCACCCGGACAGGTCGACTATGGCTACACCTTC

J: TRBJ2-1
size: .
D: TRBD1
V: TRBV28
CDR3: CASRGGTGDPYEQFF
DNA: TGTGCCAGCAGGGGGGGGACAGGGGATCCGTATGAGCAGTTCTTC

J: TRBJ1-2
size: .
D: .
V: TRBV11-2
CDR3: CASSLSGTKYGYTF
DNA: TGTGCCAGCAGCTTAAGCGGGACAAAATATGGCTACACCTTC

J: TRBJ1-5
size: .
D: TRBD1
V: TRBV15
CDR3: CATSRDAPRQGAGNQPQHF
DNA: TGTGCCACCAGCAGAGATGCCCCTAGACAGGGAGCGGGCAATCAGCCCCAGCATTTT

J: TRBJ1-1
size: few
D: TRBD1
V: TRBV6-5
CDR3: CASSVGTGGGNTEAFF
DNA: TGTGCCAGCAGTGTGGGGACAGGGGGGGGGAACACTGAAGCTTTCTTT

J: TRBJ2-3
size: .
D: .
V: TRBV20-1
CDR3: CSARVDSLFSTDTQYF
DNA: TGCAGTGCCCGGGTCGACTCGCTGTTTAGTACAGATACGCAGTATTTT

J: TRBJ2-5
size: many
D: .
V: TRBV6-5
CDR3: CASSYAGTQYF
DNA: TGTGCCAGCAGTTACGCTGGTACCCAGTACTTC

J: TRBJ1-3
size: .
D: .
V: TRBV29-1
CDR3: CSVAGTPFDGGNTIYF
DNA: TGCAGCGTTGCCGGGACACCATTCGACGGTGGAAACACCATATATTTT

J: TRBJ1-1
size: many
D: .
V: TRBV7-2
CDR3: CASSLGFGDAEAFF
DNA: TGTGCCAGCAGCTTAGGATTTGGAGACGCTGAAGCTTTCTTT

J: TRBJ1-2
size: .
D: .
V: TRBV28
CDR3: CASTRGGTNYGYTF
DNA: TGTGCCAGCACCCGGGGGGGGACTAACTATGGCTACACCTTC

J: TRBJ2-7
size: .
D: TRBD2
V: TRBV7-8
CDR3: CASSNPGGGAYEQYF
DNA: TGTGCCAGCAGCAACCCGGGGGGGGGGGCCTACGAGCAGTACTTC

J: TRBJ2-6
size: .
D: .
V: TRBV30
CDR3: CAYLFWKSGANVLTF
DNA: TGTGCCTACCTATTCTGGAAGTCTGGGGCCAACGTCCTGACTTTC

J: TRBJ1-1
size: .
D: .
V: TRBV28
CDR3: CASSLSSQNTEAFF
DNA: TGTGCCAGCAGTTTATCTAGTCAAAACACTGAAGCTTTCTTT